Listed below are T cell receptor beta chains from one sample, sequenced in a study of shared clonotypes between healthy human individuals. Some clones are missing from TCRdb's copy, which holds only in-frame ones; the method was immunoSEQ multiplex PCR. The repertoire includes around 600,000 clones, roughly 97% of them detected once, and around 0.06% sits in the top ten. Specimen: naive CD4+ T cells sorted from blood. Receptor source: a woman aged 25-40 years in good health. Both conserved end residues are part of each CDR3. A D gene is named only where the DNA matches it firmly. Only part of the rows carry a size: once, few, many, or a class if the clone is expanded.

>TRBJ1-5|TRBV5-1|.|.
CASSLEGSNQPQHF
TGCGCCAGCAGCTTGGAGGGCAGCAATCAGCCCCAGCATTTT
>TRBJ2-2|TRBV7-9|.|.
CASSLASYSGELFF
TGTGCCAGCAGCTTAGCCTCGTATTCCGGGGAGCTGTTTTTT
>TRBJ2-7|TRBV28|once|.
CASTDRSGMYEQYF
TGTGCCAGCACCGATCGCTCAGGGATGTACGAGCAGTACTTC
>TRBJ2-7|TRBV6-5|.|TRBD1
CASSLAGTGAYEQYF
TGTGCCAGCAGTCTTGCCGGGACAGGGGCCTACGAGCAGTACTTC
>TRBJ1-4|TRBV6-1|.|.
CASSEVFRNEKLFF
TGTGCCAGCAGTGAAGTATTCCGTAATGAAAAACTGTTTTTT
>TRBJ2-2|TRBV28|.|.
CASRGGPGQHTGELFF
TGTGCCAGCAGGGGGGGTCCGGGACAGCATACCGGGGAGCTGTTTTTT
>TRBJ2-7|TRBV6-6|.|TRBD2
CASTSGGISDEQYF
TGTGCAAGCACCTCGGGGGGTATTAGCGACGAGCAGTACTTC
>TRBJ2-5|TRBV5-4|.|.
CASSQGWETQYF
TGTGCCAGCAGCCAAGGGTGGGAGACCCAGTACTTC
>TRBJ2-7|TRBV14|.|.
CASSQRPGSSYEQYF
TGTGCCAGCAGCCAAAGGCCGGGGTCGTCCTACGAGCAGTACTTC
>TRBJ2-3|TRBV4-1|.|TRBD2
CASSQGGLAIDTQYF
TGCGCCAGCAGCCAAGGGGGACTAGCGATAGATACGCAGTATTTT
>TRBJ2-1|TRBV7-2|.|TRBD2
CASSLRTSGRASLYNEQFF
TGTGCCAGCAGCCTCCGGACTAGCGGGAGGGCCTCTCTGTACAATGAGCAGTTCTTC
>TRBJ2-3|TRBV19|once|TRBD1
CASSTGGSPDTQYF
TGTGCCAGTTCTACAGGGGGCTCCCCAGATACGCAGTATTTT
>TRBJ2-4|TRBV28|.|.
CASSDSARNIQYF
TGTGCCAGCAGCGACAGCGCACGGAACATTCAGTACTTC
>TRBJ2-3|TRBV7-9|.|.
CASSSPRTDTQYF
TGTGCCAGCAGCTCCCCACGCACAGATACGCAGTATTTT
>TRBJ1-1|TRBV5-6|.|.
CASSLAENTEAFF
TGTGCCAGCAGCTTGGCGGAGAACACTGAAGCTTTCTTT
>TRBJ2-1|TRBV15|.|TRBD2
CATSRGATSGSIDEQFF
TGTGCCACCAGCAGAGGTGCGACTAGCGGGAGTATCGATGAGCAGTTCTTC
>TRBJ2-1|TRBV14|.|TRBD2
CASSQDEREGRYRFF
TGTGCCAGCAGCCAAGATGAGCGGGAGGGCCGTTATCGGTTCTTC
>TRBJ2-2|TRBV2|once|.
CASSEVRVVTGELFF
TGTGCCAGCAGTGAGGTCAGGGTGGTCACCGGGGAGCTGTTTTTT
>TRBJ2-7|TRBV7-2|once|TRBD2
CASSLRTSGIYEQYF
TGTGCCAGCAGCTTACGGACTAGCGGGATCTACGAGCAGTACTTC
>TRBJ1-2|TRBV29-1|.|.
CSAPDRVGSYTF
TGCAGCGCCCCGGACCGAGTCGGAAGCTACACCTTC
>TRBJ2-1|TRBV19|.|.
CASKRGGAPRGHNEQFF
TGTGCCAGTAAGCGAGGAGGCGCGCCCCGGGGACACAATGAGCAGTTCTTC
>TRBJ2-1|TRBV10-3|.|.
CAISEALQSSYNEQFF
TGTGCCATCAGTGAGGCACTCCAGAGCTCCTACAATGAGCAGTTCTTC